This T cell receptor beta chain is from a study of blood T cell repertoires in COVID-19. The overall study: The United States, Italy and Spain provided the acute and convalescent COVID-19 samples.

How the authors handled the data: Using reference gene primer amplification, nucleated cell counts were estimated. The assay was immunoSEQ multiplex PCR, and TCRdb's table has in-frame clones only and misses some. That table gives V, J and clone size, and the DNA gave D and trimming. In the table there are about 58,000 clones, 78% of which are singletons. V lost 0 bases and J lost 3; bases outside the gene matches: 2. Looked up from germline, CDR1 is LGHNA and CDR2 is YSLEER. This CDR3 region has 15 residues. This clone was detected ten times or more. The rearrangement uses TRBV4-3 and TRBJ2-7, with 10 bases aligning to TRBD2. This clonotype was obtained from a human donor in a cohort sampled during active COVID-19. Material for sequencing was peripheral blood. This CDR3 reads CASSQEIAGGYEQYF. The DNA of the CDR3 is TGCGCCAGCAGCCAAGAAATAGCGGGAGGCTACGAGCAGTACTTC.